These 14 T cell receptor beta chains share one sample of origin, sequenced in a study of breast tumors, draining lymph nodes, adjacent tissues. TCRdb ran MiXCR on the multiplex PCR reads and lists one entry per CDR3 protein. The repertoire consists of approximately 190,000 distinct CDR3 sequences, with approximately 33% occurring once and the leading ten covering approximately 4.5%. Breast cancer patients provided tissue from their axillary draining lymph nodes. The sample taken for sequencing was axillary lymph node tissue. All receptors derive from a female donor with breast cancer. Some clones in this sample may be carry-over from other donors' samples.

To note about this clonotype: This may be a read error: a much more frequent sequence differs by one nucleotide. The V call is TRBV20-1, the J call TRBJ2-7; 11 bases align to TRBD2. V was pared by 4 bases and J by 6 bases, with 8 bases of the junction left unmatched. The CDR3 runs 14 residues. Germline CDR1 reads DFQATT; CDR2 reads SNEGSKA (reference sequence). The CDR3 sequence is CSATGTSGGSEQYF. CDR3 coding DNA: TGCAGTGCTACTGGGACTAGCGGTGGCTCCGAGCAGTACTTC.

This clonotype appeared many times. The chain recombines TRBV30 with TRBJ1-2, with unresolved D. This CDR3 has 13 amino acids. Germline V lookup: CDR1 GTSNPN, CDR2 SVGIG (reference sequence). The V end lost 0 bases, the J end lost 9 bases, and 14 bases lay between the germline ends. The CDR3: CAWSVERKARYTF. As DNA, the CDR3 is TGTGCCTGGAGTGTAGAAAGGAAGGCTCGCTACACCTTC.

This clonotype was counted ten times or more. J is TRBJ2-1 and V is TRBV4-2; D is perhaps TRBD2 (5 bases). From germline, CDR1 is LGHNA and CDR2 YNFKEQ. The CDR3 extends over 12 amino acids. Trimming pared 2 bases from V and 6 bases from J, leaving 5 bases between. CDR3 residues: CASSQTSNEQFF. CDR3 nucleotide sequence: TGTGCCAGCAGCCAAACTAGCAATGAGCAGTTCTTC.

This clonotype was detected once. V gene TRBV6-6 combines with J gene TRBJ1-4; D unclear. Trimming took off 8 bases at V and 4 bases at J, with 14 bases between the two ends. The V gene's germline CDR1 is MNHNY and CDR2 SVGAGI (reference sequence). This CDR3 is 14 amino acids long. The DNA of the CDR3 is TGTGCCAGCCGGACCTTTGGCAATAATGAAAAACTGTTTTTT. Translating it yields CASRTFGNNEKLFF.

This clonotype came up a few times. The rearrangement joins TRBV27 to TRBJ2-7; 11 positions match TRBD1. Germline CDR1 is MNHEY and CDR2 is SMNVEV (reference sequence). The junction had 6 bases not matched to a gene; V was cut back by 6 bases and J by 5 bases. The CDR3 is 14 residues long. The CDR3 spells CASSNGQGADEQYF. The CDR3 DNA reads TGTGCCAGCAGCAACGGACAGGGGGCGGACGAGCAGTACTTC.

Many counts were recorded for this clonotype. The V gene is TRBV3-1, the J gene TRBJ2-2; 7 bases agree with TRBD1. The CDR3 runs 15 residues. The ends lost 5 bases at V and 5 bases at J; junction bases unmatched: 8. From germline, CDR1 is LGHDT and CDR2 YNNKEL (reference sequence). The DNA for the CDR3 is TGTGCCAGCAGCTTGCGACGGGACAGAACCGGGGAGCTGTTTTTT. This translates into CASSLRRDRTGELFF. The full variable domain, in which reference TRBV3-1 and TRBJ2-2 provide the parts outside the CDR3, is DTAVSQTPKYLVTQMGNDKSIKCEQNLGHDTMYWYKQDSKKFLKIMFSYNNKELIINETVPNRFSPKSPDKAHLNLHINSLELGDSAVYFCASSLRRDRTGELFFGEGSRLTVL.

A remark on this clonotype: A junction boundary mismatches the germline segment, possibly from a read error. The chain is built from TRBV20-1 and TRBJ2-7, with 7 bases fitting TRBD2. The CDR3 spans 13 residues. CDR1 is DFQATT, CDR2 SNEGSKA, per germline (reference sequence). The CDR3 spells CSDRREASYEQYF. As DNA, the CDR3 is TGCAGTGATAGACGGGAGGCTTCCTACGAGCAATACTTC.

V is TRBV6-1 and J is TRBJ1-1, with 7 bases that match TRBD1. Germline trimming cut 5 bases from V and 4 bases from J; bases unmatched to any gene: 7. CDR3 length: 14 amino acids. Germline V CDR1 and CDR2: MNHNS, SASEGT. The CDR3 region is CASSTVSGGTEAFF. CDR3 nucleotides: TGTGCCAGCAGTACCGTCTCAGGGGGCACTGAAGCTTTCTTT.

There are a few counts of this clonotype. The rearrangement uses TRBV3-1 and TRBJ2-6; the D gene is possibly TRBD1 (6 bases). V lost 4 bases, J lost 0 bases, and 13 bases lay in between. CDR1 and CDR2 (germline): LGHDT, YNNKEL (reference sequence). CDR3 length: 17 amino acids. CDR3 residues: CASSPLQGSSGANVLTF. The CDR3 DNA follows: TGTGCCAGCAGCCCCTTACAGGGTAGCTCTGGGGCCAACGTCCTGACTTTC.

This clonotype was observed at least ten times. The chain is built from TRBV5-6 and TRBJ2-7; 10 nucleotides align to TRBD1. This CDR3 region has 17 residues. Germline lookup yields CDR1 SGHDT and CDR2 YYEEEE. V lost 0 bases and J lost 0; bases outside the gene matches: 6. Here the CDR3 DNA reads TGTGCCAGCAGCTTGGGGACAGGGGGTTCCCTCTCCTACGAGCAGTACTTC. It translates to CASSLGTGGSLSYEQYF.

The chain recombines TRBV11-3 with TRBJ2-7; a weak D match, TRBD1 (6 bases). The CDR3 length is 12 residues. V lost 3 bases, J lost 11 bases, and 14 bases lay in between. The germline V gene has CDR1 SGHNT and CDR2 YENEEA. The CDR3 reads CASSFEKGEKYF. The CDR3 nucleotides are TGTGCCAGCAGCTTCGAAAAGGGGGAGAAGTACTTC.

This clonotype has at least ten counts. V usage is TRBV7-2 and J usage is TRBJ2-5; unclear D gene. V lost 4 bases, J lost 4 bases, and 13 bases lay in between. The CDR3 is made up of 14 amino acids. In germline, CDR1 is SGHTA, CDR2 FQGNSA. Here the CDR3 reads CASSSGTTPETQYF. CDR3 nucleotides: TGTGCCAGCAGCTCCGGCACCACCCCAGAGACCCAGTACTTC.

This sequence joins TRBV5-4 and TRBJ2-7; D could derive from TRBD1 or TRBD2 (5 bases each). V was clipped by 2 bases and J by 6 bases, with 15 bases between them. The CDR3 runs 14 residues. Per germline, CDR1 SGHNT and CDR2 YYREEE (reference sequence). This chain's CDR3 is CASSLHGARAEQYF. The CDR3 DNA is TGTGCCAGCAGCTTACACGGGGCTAGGGCCGAGCAGTACTTC.

There are many counts of this clonotype. This sequence joins TRBV2 and TRBJ2-6; 8 nucleotides agree with TRBD1. This CDR3 has 17 amino acids. Germline trimming cut 8 bases from V and 0 bases from J; bases unmatched to any gene: 9. Germline assignment: CDR1 SNHLY and CDR2 FYNNEI. The CDR3 DNA follows: TGTGCCAGCGACCGACAGGGGCCGTACTCTGGGGCCAACGTCCTGACTTTC. It specifies CASDRQGPYSGANVLTF.